This T cell receptor beta chain stems from a study of T cell responses to AZD1222 COVID-19 vaccine (dated by TCRdb to the early 2020s). Notes on the research overall: AZD1222 recipients given second doses at about 4 weeks or at about 12 weeks were pooled, since spike-specific TCR depth and breadth were not found to differ between the two schedules. A total of approximately 250 trial participants underwent TCR sequencing, of whom approximately 200 had received two doses of AZD1222 and approximately 26 had received two doses of the MenACWY control vaccine. Enrollment into the trials was organized by age into subgroups of 18-55, 56-69 and 70-plus years, and those subgroups contained approximately 150, 30 and 60 TCR-sequenced participants, respectively. Broad study findings and their caveats: Conclusions about previously exposed vaccinees were limited because only five to seven AZD1222 recipients were SARS-CoV-2 seropositive at baseline. Nearly half of unique spike-specific TCRs reportedly recognized epitopes outside regions mutated in the B.1.351 and B.1.1.7 variants. Because no samples from the day 14 peak response were available, repertoires could be characterized only after the peak T cell response. In the small 56-69-year group, the increase in depth fell short of significance, most likely because of low power. Participants were mostly white British, with more females than males. The authors suggested clonal diversity may have been underestimated. A significant rise in spike-specific TCR breadth and depth was observed after two AZD1222 doses relative to day 0 and relative to MenACWY recipients. Vaccine-associated CD4 TCRs spanned the whole spike protein, with dominant responses in regions 160-218 and 743-854.

CDR1 and CDR2 were assigned from the germline V gene (reference sequence) as WNHNN and SYGVQD. Its CDR3 holds 15 amino acids, cysteine through phenylalanine. Just CDR3 DNA is preserved here, 45 bases in frame from base 1. V loses 2 bases at its end and J loses 7 bases; junction bases beyond the gene matches: 11. Note on this clone: This receptor's antigen is unknown. The input lacks base qualities; no much larger clone sits a single base away.

According to the study, the label for this sample's time point signals: baseline before first vaccination. The vaccinee samples were drawn from two UK trials, COV001 and COV002, one of which was a single-blind randomized controlled phase 2/3 trial testing AZD1222 (ChAdOx1 nCoV-19) in healthy adults. For TCRbeta chain sequencing, PBMC samples from trial participants were taken at day 0 and at day 28 after the second dose. The CDR3 regions of human TCRbeta chains were analyzed by immunosequencing. Concerning the study's data processing: Repertoire TCRs were matched against a reference library of SARS-CoV-2-specific TCRs generated with the MIRA antigen-specificity platform. Breadth was defined as the fraction of unique TCRs that were SARS-CoV-2-associated, and depth was defined as the fraction of total T cells that were SARS-CoV-2-associated. Using the MIRA data, every spike-specific TCR was mapped to the spike region that the TCR reacted to and assigned to either a CD4 or a CD8 class. Log10-transformed breadth and depth values were compared by one-way ANOVA with Sidak's multiple comparisons tests. The table was pulled from immuneACCESS by TCRdb, which kept in-frame rearrangements only. Such tables lose some clones; where checked, under half of the loss comes from unresolved V genes, and the rest has no known cause. The DNA gave D and trimming, while V, J and clone size come from that table. This sample lists around 160,000 clones; less than 95% were detected once. The top ten clones comprise about 0.64% of the sample.

The rearranged chain carries TRBV10-1 and TRBJ2-7, with 7 bases aligning to TRBD2. The receptor comes from an adult in good health. This material consisted of peripheral blood, taken on day 0 of AZD1222 vaccination. This receptor has the CDR3 CASSEELAGAGEQYF. The bases are TGCGCCAGCAGTGAGGAATTGGCGGGAGCTGGGGAGCAGTACTTC.